This TCR beta chain came from a study of cytomegalovirus exposure and HLA in healthy donors. Primers for the PCR totalled 60 Vbeta and 13 Jbeta. Profiled with immunoSEQ multiplex PCR; TCRdb holds only in-frame clones, not every one. The sample yields under 200,000 clones, around three quarters seen once. This CDR3 has 15 residues. V shed 6 bases and J 7 bases; nucleotides not matched to a gene: 12. CDR1 and CDR2 from the germline V gene are MNHEY and SVGAGI. Study observations and caveats: TCR beta sequences reportedly predicted most subjects' HLA-A and HLA-B alleles accurately. Most TCR sequences were rare, but some public TCRs occurred in many donors. In a later analysis, productive TCRs from donors in an Asian-associated ancestry cluster reportedly carried fewer N-insertions than the cohort mean. It is likely that the observed cluster of highly shared sequence variants was a sequencing artifact.

Comments on this clone: The target antigen is unknown.

The receptor's source is a woman in her forties in good health and CMV-seronegative. The genes are TRBV6-5 and TRBJ1-5, with 7 bases identical to TRBD1. Sample: PBMCs. The CDR3 here is CASSLTQGDGQPQHF. The CDR3 bases are TGTGCCAGCAGCTTGACCCAGGGGGACGGGCAGCCCCAGCATTTT.